Below are 32 T cell receptor beta chains sequenced from a single sample in a study of blood T cells in healthy people across ages. The use of a sample-barcoded 5' primer and a J-beta primer mix characterized a second PCR of roughly 7 to 12 cycles. Via MiXCR, TCRdb re-called the 5' RACE reads, giving one row per CDR3 protein. The sample consists of over 600,000 distinct CDR3 sequences, 45% to 70% of them appearing once. Material: blood. Source of these receptors: a man aged 35 to 55 in good health.

This chain uses TRBV7-9 with TRBJ1-4, with TRBD1 identical over 7 bases. The CDR3 has 17 residues. Germline V gives CDR1 SEHNR, CDR2 FQNEAQ (reference sequence). With 4 bases clipped from V and 3 bases from J, the junction kept 11 bases outside the gene matches. The CDR3 DNA reads TGTGCCAGCAGCTCCGGGGGGAGGGGGCAGGCTAATGAAAAACTGTTTTTT. Translating it yields CASSSGGRGQANEKLFF.

The chain links TRBV12-3 or TRBV12-4 to TRBJ1-2; D possibly corresponds to TRBD1 (6 bases). Trimming shortened V by 7 bases and J by 6 bases, and 18 bases separated the two germline ends. The CDR3 contains 14 residues. For the CDR3, the DNA is TGTGCCAGCACCTTGGGGGCAGGGAGGGATGGCTACACCTTC. It codes for CASTLGAGRDGYTF.

Worth noting for this clonotype: One junction end does not reproduce the germline sequence, and a read error may be involved. The rearrangement links TRBV6-2 or TRBV6-3 to TRBJ2-1; the D is unclear. CDR3 length: 15 residues. Germline CDR1 MNHEY, CDR2 SVGEGT. DNA for the CDR3: TGTGTCAGCAGTTACGGCAGGAATCCCTACAATGAGCAGTTCTTC. Its protein is CVSSYGRNPYNEQFF.

This chain links TRBV28 with TRBJ2-3, with 8 bases lining up with TRBD1. The V segment lost 6 bases and the J segment 13 bases; nucleotides outside the gene matches: 9. This CDR3 is built from 12 residues. Germline V gives CDR1 MDHEN, CDR2 SYDVKM. The CDR3 is CASRLTGAREYF. CDR3 coding DNA: TGTGCCAGCAGATTGACAGGGGCGCGGGAGTATTTT. Full variable domain (remainder filled in from reference TRBV28 and TRBJ2-3): DVKVTQSSRYLVKRTGEKVFLECVQDMDHENMFWYRQDPGLGLRLIYFSYDVKMKEKGDIPEGYSVSREKKERFSLILESASTNQTSMYLCASRLTGAREYFGPGTRLTVL.

In its sample, this clonotype was seen once. V gene TRBV5-1 combines with J gene TRBJ2-1, with 10 bases that match TRBD2. CDR3 size: 17 residues. Germline CDR1 SGHRS, CDR2 YFSETQ. The trim removed 0 bases at V and 3 bases at J, leaving 6 bases unmatched. The CDR3 region is CASSLGSSGGGYNEQFF. Here the CDR3 DNA reads TGCGCCAGCAGCTTGGGGTCTAGCGGGGGAGGCTACAATGAGCAGTTCTTC.

The genes are TRBV20-1 and TRBJ1-5, with D maybe TRBD1 (5 bases). Germline V gives CDR1 DFQATT, CDR2 SNEGSKA (reference sequence). V was clipped by 5 bases and J by 3 bases, with 14 bases between them. The CDR3 extends over 14 amino acids. The CDR3 DNA is TGCAGTGCTTCGGACAAAGAATTCAATCAGCCCCAGCATTTT. Amino acids: CSASDKEFNQPQHF.

This clonotype came up a few times. J is TRBJ2-7 and V is TRBV27; D might be TRBD2 (5 bases). Looked up from germline, CDR1 is MNHEY and CDR2 is SMNVEV (reference sequence). The CDR3 contains 14 residues. Trimming removed 4 bases from V and 3 bases from J, with 13 bases in between. CDR3 nucleotides: TGTGCCAGCAGTTCGAGGGCAGCGCACTACGAGCAGTACTTC. Translated: CASSSRAAHYEQYF.

The CDR3 sequence: CASSFIYRAARHQPQHF. The DNA for the CDR3 is TGCGCCAGCAGCTTCATCTACAGGGCGGCTCGACATCAGCCCCAGCATTTT. This rearrangement joins TRBV5-1 to TRBJ1-5, with D perhaps matching TRBD1 (6 bases). Germline values: CDR1 SGHRS, CDR2 YFSETQ. This CDR3 is 17 amino acids long. Trimming took 2 bases from V and 5 from J, leaving 20 bases between them. The whole variable domain, filled in from reference TRBV5-1 and TRBJ1-5, reads KAGVTQTPRYLIKTRGQQVTLSCSPISGHRSVSWYQQTPGQGLQFLFEYFSETQRNKGNFPGRFSGRQFSNSRSEMNVSTLELGDSALYLCASSFIYRAARHQPQHFGDGTRLSIL.

This chain joins TRBV11-3 and TRBJ2-3; tentatively, D is TRBD2 (6 bases). The V end was cut by 0 bases, the J end by 6 bases, with 13 bases between. Germline CDR1 SGHNT, CDR2 YENEEA. The CDR3 has 15 amino acids. The CDR3 coding sequence is TGTGCCAGCAGCTTAGAGGAGGGCCGGTCGGATACGCAGTATTTT. Its translation is CASSLEEGRSDTQYF.

The chain has TRBV21-1 and TRBJ2-1; TRBD2 was called by the table and not checked on the DNA. TRBV21-1 is a pseudogene. The length of the CDR3 is 12 residues. CDR3: CASSILRDWQFF. As DNA, the CDR3 is TGTGCCAGCAGCATATTGAGGGACTGGCAGTTCTTC.

V usage is TRBV29-1 and J usage is TRBJ2-1; 10 bases align to TRBD1. The germline V gene has CDR1 SQVTM and CDR2 ANQGSEA. With 7 bases clipped from V and 9 bases from J, the junction kept 18 bases outside the gene matches. The CDR3 spans 16 residues. The CDR3 protein is CSASGRGQGSRGEQFF. DNA for the CDR3: TGCAGCGCTTCGGGGCGGGGACAGGGGTCGAGGGGTGAGCAGTTCTTC.

Only a few counts were recorded for this clonotype. The J gene is TRBJ2-2, the V gene TRBV7-9; 8 positions match TRBD1. The germline CDR1 and CDR2 sequences are SEHNR and FQNEAQ (reference sequence). Trimming took 2 bases from V and 0 from J; bases not matched to a gene: 2. This CDR3 region has 16 residues. CDR3 protein: CASSLLQGANTGELFF. The CDR3 DNA follows: TGTGCCAGCAGCTTATTACAGGGGGCGAACACCGGGGAGCTGTTTTTT.

The chain employs TRBV27 and TRBJ1-1, with 7 bases that match TRBD1. The CDR3 totals 13 residues. The J segment lost 8 bases and the V segment lost 4 bases, leaving 7 bases of the junction unmatched. From germline, CDR1 is MNHEY and CDR2 SMNVEV (reference sequence). The CDR3 protein is CASSYLGTDEAFF. The DNA of the CDR3 is TGTGCCAGCAGTTACTTAGGGACAGACGAAGCTTTCTTT.

J is TRBJ2-6 and V is TRBV20-1; the D gene is possibly TRBD1 (5 bases). Germline CDR1 DFQATT, CDR2 SNEGSKA (reference sequence). The CDR3 has 15 amino acids. The V gene lost 0 bases and the J gene lost 4 bases, with 10 bases spanning the gap. DNA for the CDR3: TGCAGTGCTAGAGACTACAGGCTCGGGGCCAACGTCCTGACTTTC. It specifies CSARDYRLGANVLTF.

The genes are TRBV4-3 and TRBJ1-6, with D unresolved. This CDR3 is built from 15 residues. The germline V gene encodes CDR1 LGHNA and CDR2 YSLEER. V lost 1 base and J 10 bases, leaving 14 bases between the germline ends. CDR3 amino acids: CASSQGGLVGSPLHF. CDR3 DNA sequence: TGCGCCAGCAGCCAAGGCGGCCTGGTCGGATCACCCCTCCACTTT.

The rearrangement links TRBV20-1 to TRBJ2-3; perhaps D is TRBD1 or TRBD2 (5 bases each). The CDR3 loop spans 18 amino acids. CDR1 is DFQATT, CDR2 SNEGSKA, per germline (reference sequence). V lost 6 bases and J lost 6, with 31 bases in between. DNA for the CDR3: TGCAGTGCACATATGTCCAGGGAGCGGAACATAAAGTCTGATACGCAGTATTTT. As protein: CSAHMSRERNIKSDTQYF.

This rearrangement joins TRBV7-2 to TRBJ2-4; D call uncertain. Germline V lookup: CDR1 SGHTA, CDR2 FQGNSA. V shed 1 base and J shed 1 base, with 8 bases lying between them. CDR3 size: 15 residues. Here the CDR3 reads CASSLVSDAKNIQYF. The DNA of the CDR3 is TGTGCCAGCAGCTTAGTCTCTGACGCCAAAAACATTCAGTACTTC. Complete variable domain (other parts from reference TRBV7-2 and TRBJ2-4): GAGVSQSPSNKVTEKGKDVELRCDPISGHTALYWYRQSLGQGLEFLIYFQGNSAPDKSGLPSDRFSAERTGGSVSTLTIQRTQQEDSAVYLCASSLVSDAKNIQYFGAGTRLSVL.

The CDR3 protein is CSAHRGGDQPQHF. CDR3 DNA: TGCAGTGCTCACAGGGGTGGGGATCAGCCCCAGCATTTT. The chain employs TRBV20-1 and TRBJ1-5, with 7 bases identical to TRBD1. V shed 5 bases, J shed 5 bases, and the junction held 6 bases outside the gene matches. The CDR3 totals 13 residues. Per germline, CDR1 DFQATT and CDR2 SNEGSKA (reference sequence).

This chain connects TRBV28 to TRBJ2-1; D unresolved. Per germline, CDR1 MDHEN and CDR2 SYDVKM. V gave up 7 bases and J gave up 0 bases, with 10 bases separating them. The CDR3 has 14 amino acids. The CDR3 is CASIVGSSYNEQFF. The CDR3 DNA reads as TGTGCCAGCATCGTCGGCAGCTCCTACAATGAGCAGTTCTTC.

The chain couples TRBV27 to TRBJ2-1; D possibly uses TRBD1 or TRBD2 (5 bases each). V was pared by 7 bases and J by 7 bases, with 20 bases between. Germline CDR1 is MNHEY and CDR2 is SMNVEV (reference sequence). This CDR3 contains 15 residues. In DNA, the CDR3 is TGTGCCAGCACCCAGGGACCAAAAAATCTTAATGAGCAGTTCTTC. This translates into CASTQGPKNLNEQFF.

The chain uses TRBV7-2 and TRBJ2-5; 7 bases are shared with TRBD2. Germline V gene data show CDR1 as SGHTA and CDR2 as FQGNSA. This CDR3 has 16 residues. Trimming cost V 2 bases and J 2 bases; bases outside gene matches: 8. DNA of the CDR3: TGTGCCAGCAGCTTACAAAGCGGGAACCAACAAGAGACCCAGTACTTC. Protein product: CASSLQSGNQQETQYF. The entire variable domain, with the rest obtained from reference TRBV7-2 and TRBJ2-5, is as follows: GAGVSQSPSNKVTEKGKDVELRCDPISGHTALYWYRQSLGQGLEFLIYFQGNSAPDKSGLPSDRFSAERTGGSVSTLTIQRTQQEDSAVYLCASSLQSGNQQETQYFGPGTRLLVL.

This clonotype was observed once. This chain uses TRBV30 with TRBJ1-1; no reliable D call. The CDR3 runs to 11 residues. Germline V gene sequence: CDR1 GTSNPN, CDR2 SVGIG (reference sequence). The DNA for the CDR3 is TGTGAAGGCGAGGTGAACACTGAAGCTTTCTTT. It encodes CEGEVNTEAFF. The full variable domain, in which reference TRBV30 and TRBJ1-1 provide the parts outside the CDR3, is SQTIHQWPATLVQPVGSPLSLECTVEGTSNPNLYWYRQAAGRGLQLLFYSVGIGQISSEVPQNLSASRPQDRQFILSSKKLLLSDSGFYLCEGEVNTEAFFGQGTRLTVV.

The chain combines TRBV6-5 with TRBJ1-2; TRBD1 agrees at 7 bases. The CDR3 runs 15 residues. The junction had 15 bases not matched to a gene; V was cut back by 6 bases and J by 8 bases. CDR1 is MNHEY, CDR2 SVGAGI, per germline. CDR3: CASRERDRTLLGYTF. The CDR3 nucleotides are TGTGCCAGCAGGGAGCGGGACAGAACTCTTCTAGGCTACACCTTC.

This clonotype turned up a few times. The V and J genes are TRBV20-1 and TRBJ1-2; 7 bases align to TRBD1. V lost 4 bases to trimming and J lost 1 base; unmatched junction nucleotides: 6. Germline CDR1 is DFQATT and CDR2 is SNEGSKA (reference sequence). This CDR3 spans 14 amino acids. The CDR3, as DNA: TGCAGTGCTATATCTGGGACAGTTAACTATGGCTACACCTTC. As protein: CSAISGTVNYGYTF.

V is TRBV12-3 or TRBV12-4 and J is TRBJ2-4, with a tentative D call TRBD2 (5 bases). The DNA end is more similar to TRBJ2-7, so the J call may be wrong. The CDR3 sequence is 14 residues long. The CDR3 DNA follows: TGTGCCAGCAGTACCGCTAGCTGGGTCTACGAGCAGTACTTC. Its translation is CASSTASWVYEQYF.

The chain is built from TRBV13 and TRBJ2-6; possibly TRBD1 or TRBD2 for D (6 bases each). Germline V gene lookup returns CDR1 PRHDT and CDR2 FYEKMQ (reference sequence). This CDR3 comprises 16 residues. V lost 8 bases, J lost 3 bases, and 17 bases lay in between. CDR3: CASRSEKGGGANVLTF. DNA for the CDR3: TGTGCCAGCCGTTCGGAGAAGGGGGGTGGGGCCAACGTCCTGACTTTC.

Comments on this clonotype: Because the CDR3 is missing its conserved closing phenylalanine or tryptophan, this is likely a read error. Here the CDR3 reads CASSPTTPTQKNIQYI. CDR3 nucleotide sequence: TGCGCCAGCAGCCCAACCACCCCAACACAGAAAAACATTCAGTACATC. The chain recombines TRBV4-1 with TRBJ2-4; D ambiguous. V lost 4 bases and J 4 bases, leaving 17 bases between the germline ends. The CDR3 spans 16 residues. Germline V gene lookup returns CDR1 MGHRA and CDR2 YSYEKL.

This chain joins TRBV14 and TRBJ2-5; D tentatively fits TRBD1 or TRBD2 (5 bases each). The CDR3 is made up of 15 amino acids. The V end was cut by 0 bases, the J end by 7 bases, with 15 bases between. From germline, CDR1 is SGHDN and CDR2 FVKESK. DNA for the CDR3: TGTGCCAGCAGCCAAGATTCGGGGCCTAGTGGGACCCAGTACTTC. This sequence encodes CASSQDSGPSGTQYF.

This clonotype was counted only a few times. The rearrangement uses TRBV28 and TRBJ2-7; 8 bases agree with TRBD2. Trimming removed 7 bases from V and 3 bases from J; junction bases left unmatched: 5. Germline lookup yields CDR1 MDHEN and CDR2 SYDVKM. The CDR3 has 13 amino acids. The CDR3 here is CASNPGGVYEQYF. CDR3 in DNA: TGTGCCAGCAACCCGGGAGGGGTCTACGAGCAGTACTTC.

This clonotype was picked up a small number of times. The chain is built from TRBV12-3 or TRBV12-4 and TRBJ2-1, with D possibly TRBD1 on 6 matching bases. CDR3 length equals 16 residues. V shed 7 bases and J shed 0 bases, with 16 bases lying between them. The CDR3 here is CASMVLGQSSYNEQFF. The CDR3 bases are TGTGCCAGCATGGTTTTGGGACAAAGCTCCTACAATGAGCAGTTCTTC.

This clonotype has a handful of counts. The chain uses TRBV28 and TRBJ2-7; D perhaps matches TRBD1 (5 bases). V was trimmed by 6 bases and J by 1 base, leaving 16 bases between them. CDR1 MDHEN and CDR2 SYDVKM come from the germline V gene. This CDR3 has 15 residues. The CDR3 protein is CASRKTVISSYEQYF. The CDR3 nucleotides read TGTGCCAGCAGGAAGACAGTGATATCATCCTACGAGCAGTACTTC.

The J gene is TRBJ1-5, the V gene TRBV6-1; 7 bases match TRBD1. With V trimmed by 2 bases and J by 15 bases, 4 bases remained unmatched. The CDR3 runs to 11 residues. Germline lookup yields CDR1 MNHNS and CDR2 SASEGT. The CDR3: CASSENRGTHF. The DNA of the CDR3 is TGTGCCAGCAGTGAAAACAGGGGTACGCATTTT.